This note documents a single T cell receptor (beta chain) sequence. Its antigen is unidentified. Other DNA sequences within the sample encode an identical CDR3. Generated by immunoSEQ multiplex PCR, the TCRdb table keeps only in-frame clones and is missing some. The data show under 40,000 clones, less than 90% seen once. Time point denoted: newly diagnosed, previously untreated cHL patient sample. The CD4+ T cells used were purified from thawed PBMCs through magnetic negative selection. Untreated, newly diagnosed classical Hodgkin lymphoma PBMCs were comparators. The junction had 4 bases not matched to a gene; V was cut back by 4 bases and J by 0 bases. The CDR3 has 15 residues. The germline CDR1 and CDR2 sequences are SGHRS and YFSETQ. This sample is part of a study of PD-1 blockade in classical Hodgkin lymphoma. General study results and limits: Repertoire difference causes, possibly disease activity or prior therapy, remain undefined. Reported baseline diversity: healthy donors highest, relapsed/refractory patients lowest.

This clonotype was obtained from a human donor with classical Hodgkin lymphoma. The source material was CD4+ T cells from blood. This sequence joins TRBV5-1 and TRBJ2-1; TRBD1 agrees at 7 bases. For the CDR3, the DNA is TGCGCCAGCAGCCCAAGGGACAGCTCCTACAATGAGCAGTTCTTC. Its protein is CASSPRDSSYNEQFF.